The clone carrying this TCR beta chain has a handful of counts. The antigen remains undetermined. Other DNA sequences in this specimen translate into the identical CDR3. V lost 2 bases and J 4 bases, leaving 11 bases between the germline ends. The germline gives CDR1 MNHEY, CDR2 SVGAGI. The CDR3 sequence is 14 residues long. The data derive from a study of cytomegalovirus exposure and HLA in healthy donors. As for the study in general: Out of a few hundred genotyped donors, about 80% belonged to the Caucasian-associated ancestry cluster. Study findings and constraints: Earlier analysis looked at TCR beta V segments, and most were productive about 87% or about 30% of the time. Sequencing depth across donors, presence/absence analyses assumed, was roughly uniform. In a later analysis, compared with equally common non-associated chains, HLA-associated beta chains were more expanded.

PCR used 60 Vbeta primers and 13 Jbeta primers. TCRdb's table, derived via immunoSEQ multiplex PCR, lists solely in-frame clones and lacks some. The sample records about 160,000 clones, about 80% being singletons. Sequenced sample: PBMCs. The TCR originated in a man between 18 and 35 years old in good health and CMV-seropositive. This rearrangement joins TRBV6-5 to TRBJ1-1, with D possibly matching TRBD1 (5 bases). CDR3 nucleotides: TGTGCCAGCAGTTACGGGCAGGGAAGCACTGAAGCTTTCTTT. The encoded protein is CASSYGQGSTEAFF.